This entry lists 30 T cell receptor beta chains sequenced from one sample in a study of cytomegalovirus exposure and HLA in healthy donors. Both 60 Vbeta primers and 13 Jbeta primers went into the PCR. Here immunoSEQ multiplex PCR was the method, and the copy in TCRdb shows in-frame clones only, minus some. The table lists about 140,000 clones, roughly 78% of them singletons. The specimen was PBMCs. These receptors were taken from a man aged 25-45 years in good health.

The rearrangement uses TRBV2 and TRBJ1-1, with 9 bases identical to TRBD1. CDR1 is SNHLY and CDR2 is FYNNEI in the germline V gene. V lost 6 bases, J lost 4 bases, and 9 bases stayed unmatched. The CDR3 length is 15 residues. CDR3 in amino acids: CASRPPGQGPTEAFF. CDR3 in DNA: TGTGCCAGCAGGCCCCCGGGACAGGGACCCACTGAAGCTTTCTTT.

A few counts support this clone. The chain's CDR3 is CASSILAREQYF. The CDR3 nucleotides are TGTGCCAGCAGTATACTAGCGCGGGAGCAGTACTTC. The rearrangement uses TRBV6-1 and TRBJ2-7, with TRBD2 matching over 7 bases. CDR1 MNHNS and CDR2 SASEGT come from the germline V gene. This CDR3 has 12 amino acids. Germline trimming cut 5 bases from V and 7 bases from J; bases unmatched to any gene: 5.

The genes are TRBV2 and TRBJ1-2; D uncertain. Trimming pared 6 bases from V and 8 bases from J, leaving 19 bases between. Looked up from germline, CDR1 is SNHLY and CDR2 is FYNNEI. The CDR3 sequence is 14 residues long. Here the CDR3 DNA reads TGTGCCAGCAGGGCAGCGGGCCGGGCTTGGGGCTACACCTTC. The encoded protein is CASRAAGRAWGYTF.

In this sample, this clone turned up once. V gene TRBV5-6 combines with J gene TRBJ2-1; 11 bases fit TRBD2. The CDR3 is 15 residues long. From germline, CDR1 is SGHDT and CDR2 YYEEEE. V was pared by 4 bases and J by 3 bases, with 3 bases of the junction left unmatched. For the CDR3, the DNA is TGTGCCAGCAGCCCGGGACTAGCGGTCTACAATGAGCAGTTCTTC. Translating it yields CASSPGLAVYNEQFF.

The chain combines TRBV7-3 with TRBJ2-1; a weak D match, TRBD1 (6 bases). V was pared by 6 bases and J by 12 bases, with 18 bases between. The V gene's germline CDR1 is SGHTA and CDR2 FQGTGA. This CDR3 contains 13 residues. The CDR3 here is CASRATQGGVQFF. The CDR3 region has the DNA TGTGCCAGCAGGGCCACACAGGGTGGTGTGCAGTTCTTC.

V and J are TRBV6-1 and TRBJ2-1, with TRBD2 identical over 9 bases. Germline CDR1 MNHNS, CDR2 SASEGT. V gave up 6 bases and J gave up 12 bases; unmatched junction bases: 9. This CDR3 has 13 amino acids. Here the CDR3 DNA reads TGTGCCAGCAGACCGGGACTAGCCTTTTCGCAGTTCTTC. Its translation: CASRPGLAFSQFF.

This clone was detected only once. The rearrangement joins TRBV10-3 to TRBJ2-5; 7 bases line up with TRBD1. The ends lost 1 base at V and 2 bases at J; junction bases unmatched: 13. The CDR3 sequence is 18 residues long. Germline V gene sequence: CDR1 ENHRY, CDR2 SYGVKD. CDR3 amino acids: CAISEWVAVSDRQETQYF. The CDR3, as DNA: TGTGCCATCAGTGAGTGGGTGGCCGTCTCGGACAGGCAAGAGACCCAGTACTTC.

Written as DNA, the CDR3 is TGTGCCAGCAGCACCAGGACTAGCGGTTCCTACAATGAGCAGTTCTTC. Residues: CASSTRTSGSYNEQFF. This rearrangement joins TRBV11-2 to TRBJ2-1, with 10 bases that match TRBD2. Trimming took 5 bases from V and 1 from J; bases not matched to a gene: 5. Germline assignment: CDR1 SGHAT and CDR2 FQNNGV. The CDR3 runs 16 residues. The full variable domain, rest sourced from reference TRBV11-2 and TRBJ2-1, is EAGVAQSPRYKIIEKRQSVAFWCNPISGHATLYWYQQILGQGPKLLIQFQNNGVVDDSQLPKDRFSAERLKGVDSTLKIQPAKLEDSAVYLCASSTRTSGSYNEQFFGPGTRLTVL.

This clone turned up a few times. The chain is built from TRBV6-6 and TRBJ2-1; 15 nucleotides line up with TRBD2. The J segment lost 9 bases and the V segment lost 4 bases, leaving 7 bases of the junction unmatched. The CDR3 runs to 16 residues. Germline CDR1 is MNHNY and CDR2 is SVGAGI (reference sequence). The CDR3 DNA reads TGTGCCAGCAGTTTCTCGGGACTAGCGGGGGGTGCTGAGCAGTTCTTC. Amino acids: CASSFSGLAGGAEQFF.

The chain combines TRBV10-3 with TRBJ1-2, with unresolved D. Germline CDR1 reads ENHRY; CDR2 reads SYGVKD. V lost 6 bases and J lost 6, with 26 bases in between. This CDR3 region has 17 residues. The CDR3 loop is CAIRSKVQSLGSDGYTF. The CDR3 DNA is TGTGCCATCAGATCAAAGGTTCAGAGTTTGGGGAGTGATGGCTACACCTTC.

Only a few counts were recorded for this clone. V usage is TRBV27 and J usage is TRBJ1-4; tentative D call: TRBD1 (6 bases). Per germline, CDR1 MNHEY and CDR2 SMNVEV (reference sequence). Deletions cut 6 bases from V and 6 bases from J, with 17 bases between. This CDR3 contains 15 residues. CDR3 nucleotides: TGTGCCAGCAGCCTCATGACCAGGGGTCATGAAAAACTGTTTTTT. It yields the protein CASSLMTRGHEKLFF.

The V gene is TRBV9, the J gene TRBJ1-2; 8 nucleotides line up with TRBD1. Germline lookup yields CDR1 SGDLS and CDR2 YYNGEE. The length of the CDR3 is 14 residues. Germline trimming cut 5 bases from V and 6 bases from J; bases unmatched to any gene: 9. This chain's CDR3 is CASSALGQGHGYTF. The CDR3 DNA sequence: TGTGCCAGCAGTGCTCTCGGACAGGGTCATGGCTACACCTTC.

The rearrangement joins TRBV10-2 to TRBJ1-2, with 9 bases matching TRBD1. This CDR3 is 15 amino acids long. Trimming at V came to 3 bases and at J to 7 bases, leaving 9 bases not matched to a gene. The germline V gene has CDR1 WSHSY and CDR2 SAAADI. CDR3 sequence reads: CASSEAGTGMGGYTF. CDR3 DNA sequence: TGCGCCAGCAGTGAAGCGGGGACAGGGATGGGTGGCTACACCTTC.

The gene calls are TRBV19 and TRBJ1-2, with D uncertain. CDR3 length equals 14 residues. V shed 0 bases and J shed 8 bases, with 13 bases lying between them. CDR1 is LNHDA, CDR2 SQIVND, per germline (reference sequence). The CDR3 DNA follows: TGTGCCAGTAGTATAGACGGGTCGGCGGGAGGCTACACCTTC. Encoded protein: CASSIDGSAGGYTF.

The chain couples TRBV11-3 to TRBJ1-6; D call uncertain. Between the trimmed V and J ends, which lost 5 bases and 10 bases, there was a span of 18 bases. The CDR3 is 15 amino acids. CDR1 SGHNT and CDR2 YENEEA come from the germline V gene. CDR3 sequence reads: CASSTGGTIGSPLHF. The CDR3 nucleotides read TGTGCCAGCAGCACCGGCGGCACCATCGGGTCACCCCTCCACTTT.

The chain has TRBV9 and TRBJ2-1; 9 positions match TRBD2. The CDR3 length is 15 residues. In germline, CDR1 is SGDLS, CDR2 YYNGEE. V was pared by 0 bases and J by 9 bases, with 7 bases of the junction left unmatched. The CDR3 coding sequence is TGTGCCAGCAGCGTAGTTAGTAGCGGGAGCACTGAGCAGTTCTTC. Its protein product is CASSVVSSGSTEQFF.

This CDR3 reads CASSPSPQTSGGKREQFF. The CDR3 DNA follows: TGTGCCAGCAGCCCGAGCCCCCAGACTAGCGGAGGAAAGAGGGAGCAGTTCTTC. The V and J genes are TRBV7-2 and TRBJ2-1, with TRBD2 matching 9 bases. This CDR3 has 18 residues. J gave up 10 bases and V 5 bases, and 21 bases lay outside the gene matches. CDR1 and CDR2 from the germline V gene are SGHTA and FQGNSA.

This chain uses TRBV4-1 with TRBJ2-7; 9 nucleotides align to TRBD2. Germline V gene lookup returns CDR1 MGHRA and CDR2 YSYEKL. The CDR3 has 17 residues. The V and J ends lost 0 bases and 2 bases, in that order; junction bases with no gene match: 8. Here the CDR3 reads CASSQEASGAPTYEQYF. The CDR3 DNA follows: TGCGCCAGCAGCCAAGAAGCTAGCGGGGCGCCAACCTACGAGCAGTACTTC.

The rearrangement uses TRBV7-3 and TRBJ2-3; D not certain. Germline CDR1 reads SGHTA; CDR2 reads FQGTGA. V was trimmed by 3 bases and J by 5 bases, leaving 15 bases between them. This CDR3 region has 15 residues. The chain's CDR3 is CASSLGRSELDTQYF. CDR3 coding DNA: TGTGCCAGCAGCTTGGGTAGGAGTGAGTTAGATACGCAGTATTTT.

In its sample, this clone was seen once. The chain joins TRBV27 to TRBJ1-5; 9 nucleotides align to TRBD1. Looked up from germline, CDR1 is MNHEY and CDR2 is SMNVEV (reference sequence). This CDR3 contains 17 residues. The ends lost 5 bases at V and 9 bases at J; junction bases unmatched: 17. As DNA, the CDR3 is TGTGCCAGCAGTCTTACCCCTAAAGGACAGGGGTTAGGGCCCCAGCATTTT. It is translated as CASSLTPKGQGLGPQHF.

The chain has TRBV6-6 and TRBJ2-7, with 12 bases aligning to TRBD2. Germline CDR1 MNHNY, CDR2 SVGAGI (reference sequence). This CDR3 region has 15 residues. Trimming cost V 6 bases and J 4 bases; bases outside gene matches: 7. The CDR3 sequence: CASSKTSGSLYEQYF. CDR3 nucleotides: TGTGCCAGCAGCAAGACTAGCGGGAGTTTGTACGAGCAGTACTTC.

This chain uses TRBV5-1 with TRBJ2-3, with D possibly being TRBD2 (7 bases). V gave up 4 bases and J gave up 3 bases, with 36 bases separating them. Germline CDR1 is SGHRS and CDR2 is YFSETQ. This CDR3 comprises 22 residues. For the CDR3, the DNA is TGCGCCAGCAGCCTCCTTGGGGGGGGGCGGGCTCAAGCGGGATTAAGGACAGATACGCAGTATTTT. Protein: CASSLLGGGRAQAGLRTDTQYF.

The J gene is TRBJ1-2, the V gene TRBV7-3; D might be TRBD1 (5 bases). The V end was cut by 1 base, the J end by 4 bases, with 10 bases between. The CDR3 runs to 14 residues. Germline V gene lookup returns CDR1 SGHTA and CDR2 FQGTGA. The DNA of the CDR3 is TGTGCCAGCAGCTTAAGGGGCAGGGTCTATGGCTACACCTTC. Translated: CASSLRGRVYGYTF.

Here the CDR3 reads CASSPGTGVKNIQYF. The DNA of the CDR3 is TGTGCCAGCAGCCCCGGGACAGGGGTAAAAAACATTCAGTACTTC. The chain couples TRBV7-3 to TRBJ2-4, with 10 bases that match TRBD1. CDR1 and CDR2 (germline): SGHTA, FQGTGA. The CDR3 runs 15 residues. After removal of 5 bases from V and 4 bases from J, the junction contained 5 bases not matched to a gene. The full variable domain, with the rest looked up from reference TRBV7-3 and TRBJ2-4, is GAGVSQTPSNKVTEKGKYVELRCDPISGHTALYWYRQSLGQGPEFLIYFQGTGAADDSGLPNDRFFAVRPEGSVSTLKIQRTERGDSAVYLCASSPGTGVKNIQYFGAGTRLSVL.

The genes are TRBV7-3 and TRBJ2-7; 7 bases are a match to TRBD1. Germline loops: CDR1 SGHTA, CDR2 FQGTGA. This CDR3 spans 14 amino acids. With V trimmed by 2 bases and J by 5 bases, 6 bases remained unmatched. The CDR3 loop reads CASSLRGQLDEQYF. The CDR3 DNA reads as TGTGCCAGCAGCTTACGGGGACAGCTGGACGAGCAGTACTTC.

This clone was seen a single time. The chain links TRBV4-1 to TRBJ2-3, with 8 bases matching TRBD1. V shed 6 bases, J shed 2 bases, and the junction held 4 bases outside the gene matches. Germline values: CDR1 MGHRA, CDR2 YSYEKL. The CDR3 totals 14 residues. The chain's CDR3 is CASSRTGNTDTQYF. The DNA of the CDR3 is TGCGCCAGCAGTAGGACAGGGAACACAGATACGCAGTATTTT.

This clone has only one observation. This sequence joins TRBV5-1 and TRBJ1-5; maybe TRBD1 (6 bases). The ends were cut back, 2 bases at V and 4 bases at J, with 13 bases in the middle. CDR3 length equals 15 residues. Looked up from germline, CDR1 is SGHRS and CDR2 is YFSETQ. This CDR3 is CASSLTGNPNQPQHF. In DNA, the CDR3 is TGCGCCAGCAGCTTAACAGGGAACCCTAATCAGCCCCAGCATTTT.

The chain couples TRBV7-9 to TRBJ2-1; no firm D call. V was trimmed by 2 bases and J by 0 bases, leaving 8 bases between them. CDR3 length equals 15 residues. Germline V lookup: CDR1 SEHNR, CDR2 FQNEAQ (reference sequence). This CDR3 is CASSLPGASYNEQFF. The CDR3 nucleotides are TGTGCCAGCAGCTTACCAGGCGCCTCCTACAATGAGCAGTTCTTC.

This clone was observed a handful of times. The chain employs TRBV12-5 and TRBJ1-1; 7 positions match TRBD1. The CDR3 extends over 14 amino acids. The V gene's germline CDR1 is LGHNT and CDR2 FRNRAP. V shed 4 bases, J shed 2 bases, and the junction held 4 bases outside the gene matches. CDR3 in amino acids: CASGWDRENTEAFF. Written as DNA, the CDR3 is TGTGCTAGTGGTTGGGACAGAGAAAACACTGAAGCTTTCTTT.

The J gene is TRBJ2-7, the V gene TRBV14, with a weak D call TRBD1 (5 bases). The ends were cut back, 4 bases at V and 7 bases at J, with 14 bases in the middle. In germline, CDR1 is SGHDN, CDR2 FVKESK. The CDR3 has 13 residues. Written as DNA, the CDR3 is TGTGCCAGCAGCCCCCAGGGATTCCAAGAGCAGTACTTC. Amino acids: CASSPQGFQEQYF.